This T cell receptor (beta chain) was captured in a study of cytomegalovirus exposure and HLA in healthy donors. Study-wide results and caveats: Equally common other TCR beta chains were less clonally expanded than HLA-associated ones, a later analysis found. Most sequenced TCRs were rare (though some public TCRs occurred in many donors). The presence/absence work took it that sequencing depth was about the same across donors.

To note about this clone: The antigen is not known.

The CDR3 is 17 amino acids. Germline V gene lookup returns CDR1 SGHTA and CDR2 FQGTGA. Trimming stripped 1 base from V and 4 bases from J, with 17 bases between. PCR primers comprised 60 Vbeta and 13 Jbeta primers. Clones were read by immunoSEQ multiplex PCR, and TCRdb kept only the in-frame ones, dropping some. Counted here are approximately 240,000 clones, roughly 82% occurring once; the ten biggest clones make up around 5.4%. This TCR was recovered from a woman in her thirties or forties in good health and CMV-seropositive. Sequences were obtained from PBMCs. The chain employs TRBV7-3 and TRBJ1-3, with D maybe TRBD1 (6 bases). This CDR3 reads CASSLMSQGSYGNTIYF. CDR3 nucleotide sequence: TGTGCCAGCAGCTTAATGTCCCAGGGGTCTTACGGAAACACCATATATTTT.